This record covers a single T cell receptor beta chain. The antigen remains undetermined. One end of the junction varies from germline; a read error may be responsible. The data stem from a study of identical twins' blood T cells. On the study more broadly: Roughly six alpha and about 6 beta libraries together yielded some 50 million reads. Broader study findings: Top TCRbeta clonotypes were shared more with twin than unrelated donors.

The CDR3 sequence is 13 residues long. Germline-derived CDR1 and CDR2 are ENHRY and SYGVKD. Donors were six healthy women in three monozygous twin pairs. TCR cDNA libraries were made from RNA using a previously described, modified protocol. One entry per CDR3 protein, called by TCRdb with MiXCR from the 5' RACE reads. The data show 300,000 to 400,000 distinct CDR3 sequences, with over 25% seen just once and about 6% held by the top ten. The chain employs TRBV10-3 and TRBJ2-3; D possibly corresponds to TRBD2 (5 bases). The TCR was taken from a woman aged 18 to 50 in good health. The sample consisted of PBMCs. The CDR3 nucleotides read TGTGTCATCAGTGTGGCTAGCAGCGATACGCAGTATTTT. As protein: CVISVASSDTQYF.